The 32 T cell receptor beta chains in this list originate from one sample, sequenced in a study of cytomegalovirus exposure and HLA in healthy donors. Both 60 Vbeta primers and 13 Jbeta primers went into the PCR. Some clones are missing from TCRdb's copy, which holds only in-frame ones; the method was immunoSEQ multiplex PCR. The data contain some 140,000 clones, more than 70% of them seen just once; the ten biggest clones take up 1% to 1.5%. The sample comprised PBMCs. The receptors were sampled from a male donor in good health and CMV-seropositive.

The chain carries TRBV5-6 and TRBJ2-1, with 11 bases identical to TRBD2. This CDR3 has 16 residues. Trimming removed 3 bases from V and 9 bases from J; junction bases left unmatched: 11. Germline-derived CDR1 and CDR2 are SGHDT and YYEEEE. The chain's CDR3 is CASSSTTSGRSVEQFF. The CDR3 coding sequence is TGTGCCAGCAGCTCCACAACTAGCGGGAGATCCGTTGAGCAGTTCTTC.

In its sample, this clone was seen once. This rearrangement joins TRBV5-6 to TRBJ2-7; D gene ambiguous. CDR1 and CDR2 (germline): SGHDT, YYEEEE. This CDR3 contains 15 residues. Trimming shortened V by 0 bases and J by 3 bases, and 13 bases separated the two germline ends. The CDR3 spells CASSLGGLVGYEQYF. For the CDR3, the DNA is TGTGCCAGCAGCTTGGGTGGCCTAGTAGGCTACGAGCAGTACTTC.

There are a few counts of this clone. This rearrangement joins TRBV7-9 to TRBJ1-3; 9 bases map to TRBD1. In germline, CDR1 is SEHNR, CDR2 FQNEAQ (reference sequence). This CDR3 spans 16 amino acids. J gave up 0 bases and V 5 bases, and 5 bases lay outside the gene matches. The CDR3 bases are TGTGCCAGCAGCCAGGGACAGGGTAACTCTGGAAACACCATATATTTT. Its protein is CASSQGQGNSGNTIYF.

The chain has TRBV7-9 and TRBJ1-1, with 9 bases identical to TRBD1. CDR1 is SEHNR, CDR2 FQNEAQ, per germline (reference sequence). There are 14 residues in the CDR3. The J segment lost 3 bases and the V segment lost 5 bases, leaving 4 bases of the junction unmatched. The CDR3: CASSVQGAYTEAFF. The CDR3 DNA follows: TGTGCCAGCAGCGTACAGGGGGCATACACTGAAGCTTTCTTT.

This clone was seen a handful of times. The V gene is TRBV12-5, the J gene TRBJ2-3; D may be TRBD2 (6 bases). Germline V gives CDR1 LGHNT, CDR2 FRNRAP. The CDR3 has 14 residues. V was clipped by 6 bases and J by 2 bases, with 12 bases between them. The CDR3 coding sequence is TGTGCTAGTGGCGAGGGACTGCCCACAGATACGCAGTATTTT. Its protein is CASGEGLPTDTQYF.

This chain connects TRBV10-3 to TRBJ2-2; the match to TRBD2 covers 9 bases. CDR3 length equals 17 residues. After removal of 2 bases from V and 5 bases from J, the junction contained 9 bases not matched to a gene. The germline CDR1 and CDR2 sequences are ENHRY and SYGVKD. The DNA of the CDR3 is TGTGCCATCAGTGAGGCTGGACTAGCGAGAACGACCGGGGAGCTGTTTTTT. This translates into CAISEAGLARTTGELFF.

In this sample, this clone turned up once. The chain employs TRBV7-9 and TRBJ2-1; 7 bases align to TRBD2. Germline V gives CDR1 SEHNR, CDR2 FQNEAQ (reference sequence). The CDR3 is 17 residues long. V was clipped by 0 bases and J by 0 bases; unmatched bases: 5. The CDR3 region has the DNA TGTGCCAGCAGCTTAGCGTCAGCGGGAAGCTCCTACAATGAGCAGTTCTTC. It yields the protein CASSLASAGSSYNEQFF.

In this sample, this clone turned up a few times. V and J are TRBV28 and TRBJ1-5; 11 nucleotides match TRBD1. CDR3 length equals 17 residues. V gave up 1 base and J gave up 7 bases; unmatched junction bases: 9. Germline V CDR1 and CDR2: MDHEN, SYDVKM. The CDR3 sequence is CASSLLQTGTGGQPQHF. The CDR3 bases are TGTGCCAGCAGTTTATTGCAAACCGGGACAGGGGGGCAGCCCCAGCATTTT.

This chain links TRBV19 with TRBJ2-2; no firm D call. The CDR3 runs to 17 residues. V dropped 3 bases and J dropped 1 base, with 15 bases sitting between them. Germline-derived CDR1 and CDR2 are LNHDA and SQIVND (reference sequence). The DNA for the CDR3 is TGTGCCAGTAGTATGTTTCTACTACCCGGGAACACCGGGGAGCTGTTTTTT. As protein: CASSMFLLPGNTGELFF.

This chain uses TRBV29-1 with TRBJ2-2, with D possibly matching TRBD2 (5 bases). The V end was cut by 5 bases, the J end by 8 bases, with 15 bases between. Germline V gene lookup returns CDR1 SQVTM and CDR2 ANQGSEA. The CDR3 contains 13 residues. The CDR3: CSVFVSRAGELFF. CDR3 sequence (DNA): TGCAGCGTTTTCGTCTCGAGGGCTGGGGAGCTGTTTTTT.

V usage is TRBV5-4 and J usage is TRBJ2-1, with a possible D match to TRBD2 (5 bases). Germline V gene data show CDR1 as SGHNT and CDR2 as YYREEE (reference sequence). This CDR3 contains 18 residues. V lost 4 bases and J 0 bases, leaving 20 bases between the germline ends. In nucleotides, the CDR3 is TGTGCCAGCAGCCTCCCGATGGTAGCGCGGAGCTCCTACAATGAGCAGTTCTTC. It yields the protein CASSLPMVARSSYNEQFF.

V is TRBV5-4 and J is TRBJ2-3, with 8 nucleotides matching TRBD2. The J segment lost 0 bases and the V segment lost 1 base, leaving 10 bases of the junction unmatched. The germline CDR1 and CDR2 sequences are SGHNT and YYREEE (reference sequence). The CDR3 sequence is 18 residues long. CDR3 sequence: CASSLSPLAVPSTDTQYF. The DNA for the CDR3 is TGTGCCAGCAGCTTGTCCCCACTAGCGGTACCTAGCACAGATACGCAGTATTTT.

This clone was seen a few times. Other DNA sequences from this sample encode an identical CDR3 as well. V gene TRBV5-1 combines with J gene TRBJ1-5, with D possibly TRBD1 on 5 matching bases. Germline V lookup: CDR1 SGHRS, CDR2 YFSETQ. V lost 0 bases and J lost 2, with 6 bases in between. The CDR3 length is 14 residues. CDR3: CASSLAGGNQPQHF. CDR3 nucleotides: TGCGCCAGCAGCTTGGCGGGGGGCAATCAGCCCCAGCATTTT.

In this sample, this clone turned up a few times. This sequence joins TRBV11-2 and TRBJ1-3; TRBD1 aligns across 9 bases. Germline loops: CDR1 SGHAT, CDR2 FQNNGV. V lost 0 bases and J lost 3; bases outside the gene matches: 6. There are 17 residues in the CDR3. DNA for the CDR3: TGTGCCAGCAGCTTAGAACAGGGGGCGAAAATTGGAAACACCATATATTTT. Protein sequence: CASSLEQGAKIGNTIYF.

This chain uses TRBV5-4 with TRBJ2-5; 11 nucleotides agree with TRBD2. The germline V gene encodes CDR1 SGHNT and CDR2 YYREEE (reference sequence). Trimming at V came to 3 bases and at J to 2 bases, leaving 9 bases not matched to a gene. The CDR3 has 17 residues. Here the CDR3 reads CASSSRLAGRGQETQYF. Written as DNA, the CDR3 is TGTGCCAGCAGCTCGAGACTAGCGGGACGCGGGCAAGAGACCCAGTACTTC. Combining the CDR3 with reference TRBV5-4 and TRBJ2-5 gives the whole variable domain ETGVTQSPTHLIKTRGQQVTLRCSSQSGHNTVSWYQQALGQGPQFIFQYYREEENGRGNFPPRFSGLQFPNYSSELNVNALELDDSALYLCASSSRLAGRGQETQYFGPGTRLLVL.

The V and J genes are TRBV4-1 and TRBJ1-1, with a possible D match to TRBD1 (5 bases). Germline V CDR1 and CDR2: MGHRA, YSYEKL. The CDR3 totals 13 residues. V lost 4 bases to trimming and J lost 6 bases, with 12 bases between them. As DNA, the CDR3 is TGCGCCAGCAGCCGTCAGGGTGACGCTGAAGCTTTCTTT. Encoded protein: CASSRQGDAEAFF.

This sequence joins TRBV11-2 and TRBJ1-2; weak D call: TRBD1 (5 bases). The CDR3 sequence is 14 residues long. Trimming took 1 base from V and 8 from J, leaving 14 bases between them. CDR1 is SGHAT, CDR2 FQNNGV, per germline. The CDR3 protein is CASSLVGGLEGYTF. The CDR3 DNA reads as TGTGCCAGCAGCTTAGTGGGGGGGTTAGAGGGCTACACCTTC.

This clone was found many times. Other nucleotide sequences in the sample specify the same CDR3. The genes are TRBV7-9 and TRBJ2-2; 9 positions match TRBD1. The V and J ends lost 6 bases and 5 bases, in that order; junction bases with no gene match: 7. The V gene's germline CDR1 is SEHNR and CDR2 FQNEAQ (reference sequence). CDR3 size: 15 residues. In nucleotides, the CDR3 is TGTGCCAGCAGACCGGGACAGGGAGGGACCGGGGAGCTGTTTTTT. As protein: CASRPGQGGTGELFF.

The chain is built from TRBV7-9 and TRBJ1-3; D unclear. This CDR3 region has 14 residues. From germline, CDR1 is SEHNR and CDR2 FQNEAQ (reference sequence). Trimming shortened V by 5 bases and J by 4 bases, and 12 bases separated the two germline ends. The CDR3 nucleotides read TGTGCCAGCAGCCCCCGGTCGGGGGGAAACACCATATATTTT. Amino acids: CASSPRSGGNTIYF.

The gene calls are TRBV25-1 and TRBJ1-1, with 8 bases matching TRBD1. CDR1 MGHDK and CDR2 SYGVNS come from the germline V gene. With 6 bases clipped from V and 4 bases from J, the junction kept 4 bases outside the gene matches. This CDR3 is built from 13 residues. The CDR3 DNA sequence: TGTGCCAGCAGCCCCCAGGGGGCCACTGAAGCTTTCTTT. This translates into CASSPQGATEAFF.

J is TRBJ2-7 and V is TRBV6-1, with D maybe TRBD1 (6 bases). CDR1 MNHNS and CDR2 SASEGT come from the germline V gene. V lost 4 bases to trimming and J lost 6 bases, with 16 bases between them. The CDR3 loop spans 14 amino acids. The CDR3 loop is CASSGQQGTAEQYF. DNA of the CDR3: TGTGCCAGCAGTGGTCAACAGGGAACGGCCGAGCAGTACTTC.

The chain couples TRBV5-1 to TRBJ1-2; D perhaps matches TRBD1 (6 bases). Germline CDR1 reads SGHRS; CDR2 reads YFSETQ. This CDR3 spans 14 amino acids. Trimming took off 2 bases at V and 0 bases at J, with 8 bases between the two ends. The CDR3 DNA is TGCGCCAGCAGCTTAGGGGGAGCTAACTATGGCTACACCTTC. This codes for CASSLGGANYGYTF.

In DNA form, the CDR3 reads TGTGCCACCAGCAGGGAGAGGCTAGGGGACACTGAAGCTTTCTTT. It specifies CATSRERLGDTEAFF. The chain uses TRBV15 and TRBJ1-1; tentatively, D is TRBD1 (5 bases). The CDR3 contains 15 residues. Per the germline V gene, CDR1 is LNHNV and CDR2 is YYDKDF (reference sequence). Trimming shortened V by 3 bases and J by 3 bases, and 14 bases separated the two germline ends.

The chain carries TRBV6-5 and TRBJ2-5; 7 bases map to TRBD1. TRBJ2-7 explains the end of the DNA better; the J call may be wrong. The CDR3 is made up of 15 amino acids. Germline V CDR1 and CDR2: MNHEY, SVGAGI. This CDR3 reads CASRPGQLSTYEQYF. The DNA for the CDR3 is TGTGCCAGCAGGCCGGGACAGCTTTCAACCTACGAGCAGTACTTC.

The table lists this clone with a few counts. Additional DNA sequences in this sample encode the identical CDR3. V usage is TRBV6-6 and J usage is TRBJ1-1; D possibly corresponds to TRBD1 (5 bases). The germline gives CDR1 MNHNY, CDR2 SVGAGI (reference sequence). CDR3 size: 14 residues. V lost 2 bases and J 5 bases, leaving 12 bases between the germline ends. The CDR3 sequence is CASSYPERGTEAFF. The DNA for the CDR3 is TGTGCCAGCAGTTACCCGGAGCGGGGGACTGAAGCTTTCTTT.

CDR3 in amino acids: CASRIEREATYEQYF. In DNA form, the CDR3 reads TGTGCCAGCAGAATAGAGCGGGAGGCGACCTACGAGCAGTACTTC. This chain uses TRBV6-5 with TRBJ2-7; TRBD2 matches 9 bases. The CDR3 is 15 residues long. The trim removed 6 bases at V and 2 bases at J, leaving 8 bases unmatched. CDR1 MNHEY and CDR2 SVGAGI come from the germline V gene.

The chain links TRBV4-1 to TRBJ2-1, with D uncertain. Germline loops: CDR1 MGHRA, CDR2 YSYEKL. The germline V and J ends were trimmed by 1 base and 7 bases, with 5 bases remaining between them. There are 12 residues in the CDR3. DNA for the CDR3: TGCGCCAGCAGCCAAGTAGATAATGAGCAGTTCTTC. It is translated as CASSQVDNEQFF.

The rearrangement links TRBV5-6 to TRBJ1-2, with TRBD1 matching over 8 bases. There are 14 residues in the CDR3. Germline loops: CDR1 SGHDT, CDR2 YYEEEE. V dropped 2 bases and J dropped 7; count of bases not matched to a gene: 7. The DNA for the CDR3 is TGTGCCAGCAGCTTCAGGACAGGGATGGGTGGCTACACCTTC. This encodes CASSFRTGMGGYTF.

This clone came up a few times. The V and J genes are TRBV5-1 and TRBJ2-1; 7 nucleotides match TRBD2. Germline assignment: CDR1 SGHRS and CDR2 YFSETQ. This CDR3 has 13 amino acids. Losses at the gene ends were 4 bases for V and 10 bases for J; bases not matched to a gene: 8. CDR3 region: CASSREGGGEQFF. CDR3 sequence (DNA): TGCGCCAGCAGCAGGGAGGGCGGAGGGGAGCAGTTCTTC.

The CDR3 sequence is CASSQVEGVEAFF. In nucleotides, the CDR3 is TGCGCCAGCAGCCAAGTAGAGGGGGTTGAAGCTTTCTTT. V and J are TRBV4-3 and TRBJ1-1, with TRBD1 as a possible D gene (6 bases). Trimming shortened V by 1 base and J by 7 bases, and 10 bases separated the two germline ends. The CDR3 covers 13 residues. Germline values: CDR1 LGHNA, CDR2 YSLEER.

The chain couples TRBV27 to TRBJ2-7, with 7 bases lining up with TRBD2. Germline trimming cut 0 bases from V and 2 bases from J; bases unmatched to any gene: 13. The CDR3 is 18 amino acids. Germline V gene sequence: CDR1 MNHEY, CDR2 SMNVEV (reference sequence). The CDR3 is CASSLSIGGRRRPYEQYF. The CDR3 DNA is TGTGCCAGCAGTTTATCGATTGGCGGGAGACGTCGGCCCTACGAGCAGTACTTC.

This rearrangement joins TRBV19 to TRBJ1-2; perhaps TRBD1 as D (5 bases). V was cut by 7 bases and J by 0 bases, with 15 bases left in between. The germline CDR1 and CDR2 sequences are LNHDA and SQIVND (reference sequence). The CDR3 is 15 residues long. Here the CDR3 DNA reads TGTGCCAGTAAAGTCCGGGGGGTCACTAACTATGGCTACACCTTC. Protein product: CASKVRGVTNYGYTF.